A selection of T cell receptor beta chains follows, all from one sample in a study of OX40 agonist ivuxolimab in advanced cancers. Only in-frame clones appear in the TCRdb table, and some are missing; sequencing was by immunoSEQ multiplex PCR. Of 70,000 to 80,000 clones listed, approximately 90% are singletons. Sequencing used CD4+ or CD8+ T cells sorted from blood, obtained in a trial of the OX40 agonist ivuxolimab. These receptors all come from an adult with an advanced solid tumor such as melanoma, head and neck, liver or kidney cancer. Both conserved end residues are part of each CDR3. D genes are given only for firm matches. Clone size is not always given. Where it is, it says once, few, many or a class for expanded clones.

size,D,J,V,DNA,CDR3
once,.,TRBJ2-6,TRBV2,TGTGCCAGCGACGAGGGCCCTGGGGCCAACGTCCTGACTTTC,CASDEGPGANVLTF
.,TRBD2,TRBJ2-5,TRBV4-3,TGCGCCAGCAGCCAAGACCTTGCAGATACACTAGCGGGAGGCTGGGAGACCCAGTACTTC,CASSQDLADTLAGGWETQYF
.,TRBD1,TRBJ2-7,TRBV28,TGTGCCAGACGGAGGACAGGGGCCTACGAGCAGTACTTC,CARRRTGAYEQYF
.,.,TRBJ2-7,TRBV10-3,TGTGCCATCAGTGAGTCCCACGAGCAGTACTTC,CAISESHEQYF
.,.,TRBJ2-5,TRBV10-3,TGTGCCATCAGGGACAGCGACCAAGAGACCCAGTACTTC,CAIRDSDQETQYF
.,.,TRBJ2-3,TRBV2,TGTGCCAGCAGGACTTACACAGATACGCAGTATTTT,CASRTYTDTQYF
.,.,TRBJ2-1,TRBV6-5,TGTGCCAGCAGTTCGCCTGGGGCTCGCAATGAGCAGTTCTTC,CASSSPGARNEQFF
few,.,TRBJ1-5,TRBV4-2,TGTGCCAGCAGCCAAGACTGGCAGAACAATCAGCCCCAGCATTTT,CASSQDWQNNQPQHF
.,.,TRBJ2-7,TRBV6-5,TGTGCCAGCAGTCCCCGGGCGGGGATCGGGTCCGAGCAGTACTTC,CASSPRAGIGSEQYF
.,.,TRBJ1-4,TRBV7-9,TGTGCCAGCAGCTTAGGAGGGGCCGGGGAAAAACTGTTTTTT,CASSLGGAGEKLFF
few,TRBD1,TRBJ1-1,TRBV12-5,TGTGCTAGTGCCAGACAGGGGGCCACTGAAGCTTTCTTT,CASARQGATEAFF
.,.,TRBJ1-3,TRBV19,TGTGCCAGTAGTATTCAGGGTATCTGGGGAAACACCATATATTTT,CASSIQGIWGNTIYF
.,TRBD2,TRBJ2-5,TRBV7-3,TGTGCCAGCAGCTCCCGGGGGGGACTAGCGGCCACGCAGACCCAGTACTTC,CASSSRGGLAATQTQYF
.,TRBD2,TRBJ2-5,TRBV9,TGTGCCAGCAACGCGGGGGCTAGCGGGGCCCGAGGAGAGACCCAGTACTTC,CASNAGASGARGETQYF
few,TRBD1,TRBJ1-1,TRBV6-6,TGTGCCAGCAGAGGGCAGGGGGGCACTGAAGCTTTCTTT,CASRGQGGTEAFF
.,TRBD2,TRBJ2-7,TRBV19,TGTGCCAGTAGCAGCGGGGGGTTTGGCTACGAGCAGTACTTC,CASSSGGFGYEQYF
.,.,TRBJ2-1,TRBV19,TGTGCCAGTAGTATAGGGAGGACAGTCGGGTCCTACAATGAGCAGTTCTTC,CASSIGRTVGSYNEQFF
.,.,TRBJ2-3,TRBV9,TGTGCCAGCAGCGTAGATAGCCGACACACAGATACGCAGTATTTT,CASSVDSRHTDTQYF
.,.,TRBJ2-3,TRBV27,TGTGCCAGCAGTTACGGGCCCACAGATACGCAGTATTTT,CASSYGPTDTQYF
.,TRBD1,TRBJ2-5,TRBV15,TGTGCCACCAGCTCGCGGACAGGTCAAGAGACCCAGTACTTC,CATSSRTGQETQYF
.,.,TRBJ1-1,TRBV28,TGTGCCAGCAGTTTACTGTCAGGGGAGGCTTTCTTT,CASSLLSGEAFF
.,.,TRBJ1-1,TRBV7-3,TGTGCCAGCAGCTTAACGCCGAACACTGAAGCTTTCTTT,CASSLTPNTEAFF
.,TRBD1,TRBJ2-7,TRBV28,TGTTCGACCCAGGGGGTCTACGAGCAGTACTTC,CSTQGVYEQYF
.,TRBD1,TRBJ2-3,TRBV7-9,TGTGCCAGCAGCCCCCGTGGGACAGGCACAGATACGCAGTATTTT,CASSPRGTGTDTQYF
.,.,TRBJ2-1,TRBV7-2,TGTGCCAGCAGCCTAGACAGGGGAGGGGAGCAGTTCTTC,CASSLDRGGEQFF
few,.,TRBJ1-2,TRBV7-3,TGTGCCAGCAGCTTAGAGCCTGGCTATGGCTACACCTTC,CASSLEPGYGYTF
.,TRBD2,TRBJ2-1,TRBV11-3,TGTGCCAGCAGCTCCCCGGGACTAGCGGCTTTGGGGGAGCAGTTCTTC,CASSSPGLAALGEQFF
.,.,TRBJ2-5,TRBV7-9,TGTGCCAGCAGCGTTAGGACAGAACAAGAGACCCAGTACTTC,CASSVRTEQETQYF
.,.,TRBJ2-3,TRBV30,TGTGCCTGGACAGGGGCGGTTGGTACGCAGTATTTT,CAWTGAVGTQYF
.,.,TRBJ1-2,TRBV4-3,TGCGCCAGCAGCCAAGAAACCGGGGGGTCTGGCTACACCTTC,CASSQETGGSGYTF
few,.,TRBJ1-5,TRBV20-1,TGCAGTGCTAGAGGGGATCAGCCCCAGCATTTT,CSARGDQPQHF
few,.,TRBJ1-5,TRBV6-5,TGTGCCAGCAGTTACTCTGGGGGCAGCAATCAGCCCCAGCATTTT,CASSYSGGSNQPQHF
.,.,TRBJ1-3,TRBV9,TGTGCCAGCAGCGTGGGCTCTGGAAACACCATATATTTT,CASSVGSGNTIYF
.,.,TRBJ2-1,TRBV18,TGTGCCAGCTCACCACAGCCACAGGGTCCCCACAATGAGCAGTTCTTC,CASSPQPQGPHNEQFF
.,.,TRBJ1-2,TRBV19,TGTGCCAGTAGCATGGGGTATCGGGGGAAGCTTACCGGCAACTATGGCTACACCTTC,CASSMGYRGKLTGNYGYTF
.,TRBD2,TRBJ2-5,TRBV18,TGTGCCAGCTCACCACGGACTAGCGGGAGGGGTTTCCAAGAGACCCAGTACTTC,CASSPRTSGRGFQETQYF
.,.,TRBJ2-7,TRBV2,TGTGCCAGCAGCAGGAGCTCCTACGAGCAGTACTTC,CASSRSSYEQYF
.,.,TRBJ2-7,TRBV11-2,TGTGCCAGCAGCCGGCAATCCTACGAGCAGTACTTC,CASSRQSYEQYF
few,.,TRBJ2-7,TRBV19,TGTGCCACGCAGGGCCAGGGAACCTACGAGCAGTACTTC,CATQGQGTYEQYF
.,.,TRBJ1-4,TRBV5-1,TGCGCCAGCAGCCCGGGGGTTCTTGAAAAACTGTTTTTT,CASSPGVLEKLFF
once,.,TRBJ1-1,TRBV30,TGTGCCTGGACCGTAAGAGGGGTTACTGAAGCTTTCTTT,CAWTVRGVTEAFF
.,TRBD2,TRBJ2-3,TRBV28,TGTGCCACCTACCCCGGGACTAGCGGGAGCACGCAGTATTTT,CATYPGTSGSTQYF
.,.,TRBJ2-5,TRBV5-1,TGCGCCAGCAGCTTGGGACACAACCAAGAGACCCAGTACTTC,CASSLGHNQETQYF
.,.,TRBJ2-1,TRBV5-1,TGCGCCAGCAGCTTGGGGCCTAAGGGGAATACTAACAATGAGCAGTTCTTC,CASSLGPKGNTNNEQFF
.,.,TRBJ2-3,TRBV9,TGTGCCAGCAGCGCCCTCCGAAAGGATACGCAGTATTTT,CASSALRKDTQYF
.,TRBD2,TRBJ2-3,TRBV9,TGTGCCAGCAGCGCAACTAGCGGGAGGGGCACAGATACGCAGTATTTT,CASSATSGRGTDTQYF
.,.,TRBJ1-5,TRBV15,TGTGCCACCAGCAGCGACCGTGGGAGCAATCAGCCCCAGCATTTT,CATSSDRGSNQPQHF
.,TRBD2,TRBJ2-1,TRBV27,TGTGCCAGCAGTGCCACTAGCGGGAGGACCTACAATGAGCAGTTCTTC,CASSATSGRTYNEQFF
.,.,TRBJ1-3,TRBV5-4,TGTGCCAGCAGCTTGACATTGGGCGGCTCTGGAAACACCATATATTTT,CASSLTLGGSGNTIYF
few,.,TRBJ2-7,TRBV7-3,TGTGCCAGCAGCTTAAGGGTAGGGGGCGAGCAGTACTTC,CASSLRVGGEQYF
.,TRBD1,TRBJ1-1,TRBV27,TGTGCCAGCAGGCCACAGGGGGGGAGCACTGAAGCTTTCTTT,CASRPQGGSTEAFF
.,TRBD2,TRBJ2-1,TRBV30,TGTGCCTGGAGTAGTTTGAGGAGCGGGAGTTGGAATGAGCAGTTCTTC,CAWSSLRSGSWNEQFF
.,.,TRBJ2-4,TRBV5-1,TGCGCCAGCAGCTCGGGGGCACCCCGAAACATTCAGTACTTC,CASSSGAPRNIQYF
.,.,TRBJ1-2,TRBV28,TGTGCCAGCAGTTATACAGGGCCAGTCGATGGGTTCGGCTACACCTTC,CASSYTGPVDGFGYTF
.,TRBD1,TRBJ2-7,TRBV9,TGTGCCAGCAGCGCCCATCCGGGACAGGGCTACGAGCAGTACTTC,CASSAHPGQGYEQYF
once,.,TRBJ2-1,TRBV7-9,TGTGCCAGCAGCCGACCGGGACCCAACCTCAATGAGCAGTTCTTC,CASSRPGPNLNEQFF
.,.,TRBJ1-4,TRBV7-9,TGTGCCAGCAGCTCCCTTGGCGCTACGGGTGAAAAACTGTTTTTT,CASSSLGATGEKLFF
.,.,TRBJ2-7,TRBV7-8,TGTGCCAGCAGCTTAAACCGGGCCTACGAGCAGTACTTC,CASSLNRAYEQYF
.,TRBD1,TRBJ2-2,TRBV18,TGTGCCAGCTCACCTTCATATCCGGGACAGGGTCGGCCGAACACCGGGGAGCTGTTTTTT,CASSPSYPGQGRPNTGELFF